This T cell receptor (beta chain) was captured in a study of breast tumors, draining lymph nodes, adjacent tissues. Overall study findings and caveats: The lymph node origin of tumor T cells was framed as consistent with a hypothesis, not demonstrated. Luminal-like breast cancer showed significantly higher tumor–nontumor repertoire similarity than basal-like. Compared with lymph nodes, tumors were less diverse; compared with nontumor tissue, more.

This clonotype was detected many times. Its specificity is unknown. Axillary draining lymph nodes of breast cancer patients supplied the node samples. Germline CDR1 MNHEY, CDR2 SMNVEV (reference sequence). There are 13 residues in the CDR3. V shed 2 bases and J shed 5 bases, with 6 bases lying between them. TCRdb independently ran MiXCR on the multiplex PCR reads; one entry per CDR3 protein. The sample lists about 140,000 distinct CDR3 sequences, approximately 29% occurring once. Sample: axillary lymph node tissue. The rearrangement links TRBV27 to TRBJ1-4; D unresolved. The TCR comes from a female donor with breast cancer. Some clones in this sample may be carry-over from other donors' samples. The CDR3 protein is CASSLLRNEKLFF. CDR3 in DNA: TGTGCCAGCAGTTTACTGCGGAATGAAAAACTGTTTTTT. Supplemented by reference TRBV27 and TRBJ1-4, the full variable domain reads EAQVTQNPRYLITVTGKKLTVTCSQNMNHEYMSWYRQDPGLGLRQIYYSMNVEVTDKGDVPEGYKVSRKEKRNFPLILESPSPNQTSLYFCASSLLRNEKLFFGSGTQLSVL.